Below are 2 T cell receptor beta chains sequenced from a single sample in a study of blood T cell repertoires in COVID-19. Some clones are missing from TCRdb's copy, which holds only in-frame ones; the method was immunoSEQ multiplex PCR. The data contain just over 350,000 clones, less than 90% of them singletons. The specimen was peripheral blood. These receptor sequences come from a woman aged 60-70 years with COVID-19, enrolled during active disease.

The chain combines TRBV30 with TRBJ1-5, with 7 bases aligning to TRBD1. V shed 3 bases and J 6 bases; nucleotides not matched to a gene: 5. CDR3 length equals 13 residues. Germline V gene sequence: CDR1 GTSNPN, CDR2 SVGIG (reference sequence). This chain's CDR3 is CAWSRGDGQPQHF. Written as DNA, the CDR3 is TGTGCCTGGAGCAGGGGGGATGGTCAGCCCCAGCATTTT.

The chain recombines TRBV21-1 with TRBJ2-3; TRBD2, the D gene given by the table, was not confirmed from the DNA. TRBV21-1 is an annotated pseudogene. The CDR3 totals 15 residues. DNA of the CDR3: TGTGCCAGCAGCAAAGCCGGGGGAAACACAGATACGCAGTATTTT. Translated: CASSKAGGNTDTQYF.